These 2 T cell receptor beta chains were all obtained from the same sample, sequenced in a study of Ad26.COV2.S vaccination and SARS-CoV-2 variants. Profiling relied on immunoSEQ multiplex PCR, and the TCRdb table lists in-frame clones only, not all of them. In the table there are about 330,000 clones, about nine tenths of which are singletons. Treatment in this sample: some 20 received Ad26.COV2.S at low or high dose, single or two shots; roughly five received placebo; per-sample allocation not given. Repertoires come from day 63 after the first vaccine or placebo injection. The sequences come from peripheral blood, collected in a trial of Ad26.COV2.S vaccine versus placebo. Source of these receptors: a person aged 18-65 years who received the Ad26.COV2.S COVID-19 vaccine or a placebo.

V is TRBV5-1 and J is TRBJ1-1; no reliable D call. CDR3 length: 16 residues. V lost 0 bases and J 2 bases, leaving 14 bases between the germline ends. CDR1 is SGHRS and CDR2 is YFSETQ in the germline V gene. CDR3 nucleotide sequence: TGCGCCAGCAGCTTGGGGACTCGGGCGTTCAACACTGAAGCTTTCTTT. Translating it yields CASSLGTRAFNTEAFF.

This chain connects TRBV6-5 to TRBJ1-2; 8 bases are shared with TRBD1. Trimming cost V 7 bases and J 4 bases; bases outside gene matches: 11. This CDR3 region has 15 residues. The germline CDR1 and CDR2 sequences are MNHEY and SVGAGI. Written as DNA, the CDR3 is TGTGCCAGCACTATTACCGGGACAGGATTCTATGGCTACACCTTC. It yields the protein CASTITGTGFYGYTF.